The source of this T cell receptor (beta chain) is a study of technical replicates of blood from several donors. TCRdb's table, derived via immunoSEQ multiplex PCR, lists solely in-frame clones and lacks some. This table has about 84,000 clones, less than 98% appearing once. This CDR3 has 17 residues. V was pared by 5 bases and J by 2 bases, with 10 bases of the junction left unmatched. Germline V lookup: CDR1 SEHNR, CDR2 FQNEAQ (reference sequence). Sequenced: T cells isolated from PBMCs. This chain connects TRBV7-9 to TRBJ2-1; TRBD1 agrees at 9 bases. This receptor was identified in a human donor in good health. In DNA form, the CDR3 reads TGTGCCAGCAGCCCCCACTTAAGGACAGGGGCCTACAATGAGCAGTTCTTC. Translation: CASSPHLRTGAYNEQFF.